The T cell receptor beta chain described here comes from a study of cytomegalovirus exposure and HLA in healthy donors. Vbeta (60) and Jbeta (13) primers were used in the PCR. Repertoires were generated with immunoSEQ multiplex PCR, while TCRdb's copy carries only in-frame clones and drops some. The data hold 160,000 or so clones, with approximately 88% observed a single time. CDR1 SSHAT and CDR2 FNYEAQ come from the germline V gene (reference sequence). The CDR3 extends over 13 amino acids. As regards this clone: Germline is not matched at one junction end, which may reflect a read error.

The J gene is TRBJ2-5, the V gene TRBV7-7, with D possibly being TRBD1 (5 bases). This clonotype originated in a young man in good health and CMV-seronegative. Sequencing was done on a sample of PBMCs. The CDR3 DNA follows: TGTGCTAGCAGCCCCAGGGTCCAAGAGACCCAGTACTTC. It encodes CASSPRVQETQYF.